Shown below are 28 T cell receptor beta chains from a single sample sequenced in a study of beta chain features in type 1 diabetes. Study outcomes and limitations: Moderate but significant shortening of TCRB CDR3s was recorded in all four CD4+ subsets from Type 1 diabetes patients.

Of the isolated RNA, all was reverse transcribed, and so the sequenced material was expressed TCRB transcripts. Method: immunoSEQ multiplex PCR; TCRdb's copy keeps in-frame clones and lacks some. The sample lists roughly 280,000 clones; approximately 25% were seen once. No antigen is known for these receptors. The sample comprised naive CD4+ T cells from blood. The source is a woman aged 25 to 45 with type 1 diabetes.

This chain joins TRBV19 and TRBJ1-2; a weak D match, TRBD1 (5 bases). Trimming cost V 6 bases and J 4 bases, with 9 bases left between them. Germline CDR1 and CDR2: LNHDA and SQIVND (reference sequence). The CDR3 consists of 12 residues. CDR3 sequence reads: CASRGDSYGYTF. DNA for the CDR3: TGTGCCAGTAGAGGGGACTCCTATGGCTACACCTTC.

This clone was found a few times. CDR3 sequence reads: CAWSVPGTVKYTF. The CDR3 DNA sequence: TGTGCCTGGAGTGTACCTGGGACAGTTAAGTACACCTTC. V gene TRBV30 combines with J gene TRBJ1-2; 7 bases map to TRBD1. CDR1 and CDR2 (germline): GTSNPN, SVGIG (reference sequence). The CDR3 contains 13 residues. Trimming at V came to 0 bases and at J to 11 bases, leaving 9 bases not matched to a gene.

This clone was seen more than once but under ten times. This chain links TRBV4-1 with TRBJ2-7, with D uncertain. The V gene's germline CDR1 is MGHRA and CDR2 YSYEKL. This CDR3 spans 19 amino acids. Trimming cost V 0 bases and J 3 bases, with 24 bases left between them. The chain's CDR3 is CASSQERPHRGWRYYEQYF. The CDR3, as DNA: TGCGCCAGCAGCCAAGAACGTCCCCATCGAGGCTGGAGATACTACGAGCAGTACTTC.

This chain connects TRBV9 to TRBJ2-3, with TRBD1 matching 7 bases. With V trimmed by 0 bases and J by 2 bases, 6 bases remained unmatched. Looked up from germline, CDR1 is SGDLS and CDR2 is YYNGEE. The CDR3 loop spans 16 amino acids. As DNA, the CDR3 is TGTGCCAGCAGCGTAGTGGGGGACAGCTACACAGATACGCAGTATTTT. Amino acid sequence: CASSVVGDSYTDTQYF. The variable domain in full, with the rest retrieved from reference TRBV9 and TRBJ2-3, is DSGVTQTPKHLITATGQRVTLRCSPRSGDLSVYWYQQSLDQGLQFLIQYYNGEERAKGNILERFSAQQFPDLHSELNLSSLELGDSALYFCASSVVGDSYTDTQYFGPGTRLTVL.

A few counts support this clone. CDR3 DNA sequence: TGTGCCAGCAGCGCAGTCTGGGGAGATTACGAGCAGTACTTC. Translating it yields CASSAVWGDYEQYF. The chain is built from TRBV9 and TRBJ2-7; perhaps TRBD2 as D (5 bases). CDR1 is SGDLS and CDR2 is YYNGEE in the germline V gene. The CDR3 sequence is 14 residues long. Deletions cut 3 bases from V and 4 bases from J, with 14 bases between.

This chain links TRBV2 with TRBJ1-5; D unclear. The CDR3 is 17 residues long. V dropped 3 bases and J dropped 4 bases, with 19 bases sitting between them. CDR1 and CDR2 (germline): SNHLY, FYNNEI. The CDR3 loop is CASSEVPASTANQPQHF. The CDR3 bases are TGTGCCAGCAGTGAGGTGCCGGCTTCTACAGCTAATCAGCCCCAGCATTTT. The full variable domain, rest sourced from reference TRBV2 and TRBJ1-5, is EPEVTQTPSHQVTQMGQEVILRCVPISNHLYFYWYRQILGQKVEFLVSFYNNEISEKSEIFDDQFSVERPDGSNFTLKIRSTKLEDSAMYFCASSEVPASTANQPQHFGDGTRLSIL.

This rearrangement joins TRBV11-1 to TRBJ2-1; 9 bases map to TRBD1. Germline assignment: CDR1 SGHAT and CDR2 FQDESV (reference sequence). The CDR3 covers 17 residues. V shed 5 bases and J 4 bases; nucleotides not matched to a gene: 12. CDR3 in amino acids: CASSPGTGRQAYNEQFF. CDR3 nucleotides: TGTGCCAGCAGCCCCGGGACAGGGAGGCAGGCATACAATGAGCAGTTCTTC. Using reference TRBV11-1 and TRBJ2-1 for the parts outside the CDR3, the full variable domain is EAEVAQSPRYKITEKSQAVAFWCDPISGHATLYWYRQILGQGPELLVQFQDESVVDDSQLPKDRFSAERLKGVDSTLKIQPAELGDSAMYLCASSPGTGRQAYNEQFFGPGTRLTVL.

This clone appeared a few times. The CDR3: CASSQELAGGGNEQFF. The CDR3 nucleotides are TGCGCCAGCAGCCAAGAACTAGCGGGAGGGGGGAATGAGCAGTTCTTC. This sequence joins TRBV5-1 and TRBJ2-1; 13 nucleotides align to TRBD2. With V trimmed by 4 bases and J by 7 bases, 8 bases remained unmatched. Germline CDR1 is SGHRS and CDR2 is YFSETQ. This CDR3 is built from 16 residues.

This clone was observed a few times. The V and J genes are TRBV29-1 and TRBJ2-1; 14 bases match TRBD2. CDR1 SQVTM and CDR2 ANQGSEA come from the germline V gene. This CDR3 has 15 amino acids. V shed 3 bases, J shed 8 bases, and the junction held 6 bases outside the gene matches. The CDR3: CSVDRTSGRSHEQFF. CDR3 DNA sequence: TGCAGCGTTGACCGGACTAGCGGGAGGTCTCATGAGCAGTTCTTC.

The CDR3 spells CASTLGTGASYEQYF. Written as DNA, the CDR3 is TGTGCCAGCACCCTCGGGACAGGGGCTTCCTACGAGCAGTACTTC. The chain couples TRBV5-5 to TRBJ2-7; 10 bases are a match to TRBD1. V dropped 6 bases and J dropped 1; count of bases not matched to a gene: 7. The germline CDR1 and CDR2 sequences are SGHKS and YYEKEE (reference sequence). The CDR3 consists of 15 residues.

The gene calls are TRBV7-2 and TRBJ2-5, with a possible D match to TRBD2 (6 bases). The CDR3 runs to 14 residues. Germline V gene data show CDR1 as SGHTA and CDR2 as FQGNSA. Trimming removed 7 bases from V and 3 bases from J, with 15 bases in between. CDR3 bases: TGTGCCAGCACCGAGAGGCAGCGGGAAGAGACCCAGTACTTC. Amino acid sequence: CASTERQREETQYF.

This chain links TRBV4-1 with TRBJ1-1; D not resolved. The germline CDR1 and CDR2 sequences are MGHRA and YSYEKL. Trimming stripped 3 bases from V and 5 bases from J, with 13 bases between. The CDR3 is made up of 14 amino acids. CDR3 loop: CASSHRSTRTEAFF. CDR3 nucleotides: TGCGCCAGCAGCCACCGCAGTACGAGGACTGAAGCTTTCTTT.

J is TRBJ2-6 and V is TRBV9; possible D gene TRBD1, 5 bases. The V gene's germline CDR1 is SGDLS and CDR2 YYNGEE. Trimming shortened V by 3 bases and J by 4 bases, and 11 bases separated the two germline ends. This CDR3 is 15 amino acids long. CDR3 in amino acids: CASSDDSTGANVLTF. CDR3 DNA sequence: TGTGCCAGCAGCGATGACAGTACCGGGGCCAACGTCCTGACTTTC.

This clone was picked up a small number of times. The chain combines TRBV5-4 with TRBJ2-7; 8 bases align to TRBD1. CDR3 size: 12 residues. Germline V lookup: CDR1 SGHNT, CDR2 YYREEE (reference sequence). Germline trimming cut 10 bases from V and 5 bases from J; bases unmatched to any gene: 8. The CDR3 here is CAVLGQGNEQYF. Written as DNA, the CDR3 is TGTGCCGTACTTGGACAGGGTAACGAGCAGTACTTC.

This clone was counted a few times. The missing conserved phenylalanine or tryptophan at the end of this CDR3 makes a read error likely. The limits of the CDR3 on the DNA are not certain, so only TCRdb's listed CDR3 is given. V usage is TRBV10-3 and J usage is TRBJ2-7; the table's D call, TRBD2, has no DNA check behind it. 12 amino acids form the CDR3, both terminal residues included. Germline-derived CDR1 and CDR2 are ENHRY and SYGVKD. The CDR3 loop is CAISELAGLPSL.

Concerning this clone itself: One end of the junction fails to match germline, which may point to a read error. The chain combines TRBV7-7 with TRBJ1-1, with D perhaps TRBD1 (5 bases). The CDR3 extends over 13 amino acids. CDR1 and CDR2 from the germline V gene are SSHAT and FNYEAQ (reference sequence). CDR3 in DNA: TGTGCTAGCAGCCTGGAGCAGGGTACTGAAGCTTTCTTT. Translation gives CASSLEQGTEAFF.

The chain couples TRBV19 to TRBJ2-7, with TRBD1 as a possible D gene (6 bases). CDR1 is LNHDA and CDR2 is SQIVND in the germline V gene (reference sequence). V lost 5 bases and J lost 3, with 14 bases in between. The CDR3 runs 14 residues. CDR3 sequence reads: CASSRQENYYEQYF. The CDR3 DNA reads TGTGCCAGTAGTCGACAGGAGAATTACTACGAGCAGTACTTC.

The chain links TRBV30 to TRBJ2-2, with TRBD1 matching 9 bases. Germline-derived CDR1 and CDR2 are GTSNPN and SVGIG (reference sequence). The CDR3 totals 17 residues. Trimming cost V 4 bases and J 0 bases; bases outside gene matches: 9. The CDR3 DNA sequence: TGTGCCTGGAATCGGGACAGGGTAACCACGAACACCGGGGAGCTGTTTTTT. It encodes CAWNRDRVTTNTGELFF.

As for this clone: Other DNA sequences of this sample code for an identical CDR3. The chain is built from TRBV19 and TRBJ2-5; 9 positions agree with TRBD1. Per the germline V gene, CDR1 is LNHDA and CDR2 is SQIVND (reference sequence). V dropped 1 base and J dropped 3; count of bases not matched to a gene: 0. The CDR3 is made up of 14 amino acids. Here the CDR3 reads CASSIGQGEETQYF. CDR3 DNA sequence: TGTGCCAGTAGTATAGGACAGGGGGAAGAGACCCAGTACTTC.

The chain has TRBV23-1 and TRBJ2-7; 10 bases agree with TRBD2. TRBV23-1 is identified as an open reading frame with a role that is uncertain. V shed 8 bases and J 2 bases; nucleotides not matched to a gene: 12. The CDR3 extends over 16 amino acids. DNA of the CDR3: TGCGCCAGCTTCCTACCCAGGACTAGCGGTACCTACGAGCAGTACTTC. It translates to CASFLPRTSGTYEQYF.

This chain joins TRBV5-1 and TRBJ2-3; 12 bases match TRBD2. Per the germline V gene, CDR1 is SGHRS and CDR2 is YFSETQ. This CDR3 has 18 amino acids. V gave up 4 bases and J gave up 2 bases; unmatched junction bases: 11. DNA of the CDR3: TGCGCCAGCAGCCCCCTGACTAGCGGGAGCCTCAACACAGATACGCAGTATTTT. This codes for CASSPLTSGSLNTDTQYF.

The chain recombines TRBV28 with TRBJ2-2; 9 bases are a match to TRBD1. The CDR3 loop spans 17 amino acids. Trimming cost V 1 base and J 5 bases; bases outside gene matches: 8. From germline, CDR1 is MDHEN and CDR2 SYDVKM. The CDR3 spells CASSLLGQGIITGELFF. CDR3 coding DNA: TGTGCCAGCAGTTTATTGGGACAGGGTATTATAACCGGGGAGCTGTTTTTT.

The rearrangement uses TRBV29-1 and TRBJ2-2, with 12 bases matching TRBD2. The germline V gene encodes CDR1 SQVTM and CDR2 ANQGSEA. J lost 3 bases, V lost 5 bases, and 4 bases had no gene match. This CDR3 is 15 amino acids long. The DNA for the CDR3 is TGCAGCGTTCCCCGGACTAGCGGGGACACCGGGGAGCTGTTTTTT. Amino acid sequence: CSVPRTSGDTGELFF.

The CDR3 is CASSLLDRGPGANVLTF. Here the CDR3 DNA reads TGTGCCAGCAGCCTATTGGACAGGGGGCCTGGGGCCAACGTCCTGACTTTC. The chain employs TRBV13 and TRBJ2-6; TRBD1 aligns across 11 bases. V was pared by 5 bases and J by 2 bases, with 5 bases of the junction left unmatched. The CDR3 covers 17 residues. Germline loops: CDR1 PRHDT, CDR2 FYEKMQ (reference sequence).

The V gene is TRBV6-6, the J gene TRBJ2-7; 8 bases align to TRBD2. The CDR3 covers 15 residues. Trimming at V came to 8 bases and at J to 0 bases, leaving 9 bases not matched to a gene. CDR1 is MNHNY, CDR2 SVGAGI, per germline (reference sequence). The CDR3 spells CASWERETISYEQYF. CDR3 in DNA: TGTGCCAGCTGGGAGCGGGAGACAATCTCCTACGAGCAGTACTTC.

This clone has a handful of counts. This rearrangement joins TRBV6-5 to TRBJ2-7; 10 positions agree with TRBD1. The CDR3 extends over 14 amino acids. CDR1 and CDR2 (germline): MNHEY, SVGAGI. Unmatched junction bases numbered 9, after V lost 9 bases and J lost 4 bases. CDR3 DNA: TGTGCCAGTGGTCGGACAGGGGGGGGGTACGAGCAGTACTTC. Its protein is CASGRTGGGYEQYF.

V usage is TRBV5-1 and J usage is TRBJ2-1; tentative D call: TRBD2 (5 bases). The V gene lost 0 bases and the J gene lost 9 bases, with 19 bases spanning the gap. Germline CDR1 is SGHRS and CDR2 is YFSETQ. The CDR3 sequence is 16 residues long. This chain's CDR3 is CASSLDTSFPRTEQFF. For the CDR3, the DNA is TGCGCCAGCAGCTTGGATACTAGTTTTCCTCGTACTGAGCAGTTCTTC.

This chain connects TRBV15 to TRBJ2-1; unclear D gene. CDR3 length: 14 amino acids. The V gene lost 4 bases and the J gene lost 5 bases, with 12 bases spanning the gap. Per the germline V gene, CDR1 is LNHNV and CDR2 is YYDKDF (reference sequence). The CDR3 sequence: CATSKTTFHNEQFF. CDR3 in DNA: TGTGCCACCAGCAAAACGACTTTCCACAATGAGCAGTTCTTC.